The clone carrying this T cell receptor beta chain has just a few counts. What it recognizes is unknown. V dropped 2 bases and J dropped 4; count of bases not matched to a gene: 7. The CDR3 has 15 amino acids. The germline V gene encodes CDR1 SGHNT and CDR2 YYREEE (reference sequence). TCRdb re-derived calls from the reads in MiXCR, one entry per CDR3 protein. The sample holds hundreds of thousands of distinct CDR3 sequences; around 35% are singletons and the top ten take 15% to 20%. The data derive from a study of T cell repertoires in cytomegalovirus infection. On the study more broadly: As its CMV epitopes, the study selected recently identified HLA-C-restricted and well-studied HLA-B-restricted targets. Both CMV infection and a matching HLA type were indicated by public TCR beta signatures.

Study-level points and caveats: Totalled public TCR beta family frequency picked out people who carried CMV plus the relevant HLA.

The chain is built from TRBV5-4 and TRBJ2-5; the match to TRBD1 covers 8 bases. The material was cultured PBMCs, obtained from culture after CMV antigen stimulation. The TCR comes from a human donor in good health (CMV status not recorded). Some clones in this sample may be carry-over from other donors' samples. As DNA, the CDR3 is TGTGCCAGCAGCTTACCCAGGGGGCTTGTAGAGACCCAGTACTTC. Translation gives CASSLPRGLVETQYF. Looking up the rest from reference TRBV5-4 and TRBJ2-5 gives the full variable domain: ETGVTQSPTHLIKTRGQQVTLRCSSQSGHNTVSWYQQALGQGPQFIFQYYREEENGRGNFPPRFSGLQFPNYSSELNVNALELDDSALYLCASSLPRGLVETQYFGPGTRLLVL.